This passage covers 8 T cell receptor beta chains from one sample sequenced in a study of T cells in Graves' hyperthyroidism and ophthalmopathy. Amplification targeted TCR beta CDR3 regions from RNA transcripts. First-round RT-PCR targeting the TCR CDR3 was performed with the HTBI primer set. TCRdb passed the multiplex PCR reads through MiXCR, listing each CDR3 protein once. The sample carries hundreds of thousands of distinct CDR3 sequences, roughly 25% recorded once. The specimen sequenced was blood. These receptor sequences come from a man in his forties or fifties with Graves' hyperthyroidism.

The chain links TRBV3-1 to TRBJ2-1, with 11 bases that match TRBD2. The V gene's germline CDR1 is LGHDT and CDR2 YNNKEL (reference sequence). CDR3 length: 15 amino acids. V lost 6 bases, J lost 5 bases, and 6 bases stayed unmatched. The CDR3 bases are TGTGCCAGCAGTAGTGGGACTAGCGGCAACAATGAGCAGTTCTTC. Residues: CASSSGTSGNNEQFF.

In this sample, this clonotype turned up many times. The genes are TRBV11-2 and TRBJ2-5; 7 bases line up with TRBD2. V was pared by 2 bases and J by 2 bases, with 5 bases of the junction left unmatched. Germline-derived CDR1 and CDR2 are SGHAT and FQNNGV. The CDR3 extends over 15 amino acids. Here the CDR3 reads CASSLSTSPQETQYF. Written as DNA, the CDR3 is TGTGCCAGCAGCTTATCGACTAGCCCGCAAGAGACCCAGTACTTC.

V is TRBV27 and J is TRBJ1-4; TRBD1 might be the D (5 bases). V lost 7 bases and J 0 bases, leaving 12 bases between the germline ends. Germline V gene data show CDR1 as MNHEY and CDR2 as SMNVEV (reference sequence). The CDR3 extends over 15 amino acids. For the CDR3, the DNA is TGTGCCAGCACCACGACAGCCGCAACTAATGAAAAACTGTTTTTT. Protein product: CASTTTAATNEKLFF.

This clonotype was observed at least ten times. The rearrangement joins TRBV28 to TRBJ2-7; D not certain. CDR3 size: 11 residues. V lost 5 bases, J lost 2 bases, and 4 bases lay in between. Germline CDR1 and CDR2: MDHEN and SYDVKM. This CDR3 is CASSATYEQYF. CDR3 DNA: TGTGCCAGCAGTGCCACCTACGAGCAGTACTTC.

J is TRBJ2-7 and V is TRBV20-1; 8 nucleotides agree with TRBD1. The germline V gene has CDR1 DFQATT and CDR2 SNEGSKA (reference sequence). V lost 1 base and J lost 7; bases outside the gene matches: 9. The CDR3 runs to 14 residues. CDR3 nucleotides: TGCAGTGCTAGAGGGGGGACAGGCGGATATGAGCAGTACTTC. Encoded protein: CSARGGTGGYEQYF.

There are many counts of this clonotype. The rearrangement uses TRBV12-3 or TRBV12-4 and TRBJ1-1; 9 nucleotides agree with TRBD1. V lost 6 bases, J lost 9 bases, and 8 bases stayed unmatched. The length of the CDR3 is 13 residues. CDR3 nucleotides: TGTGCCAGCAGCAATCCGGGACAGGGAAAAGCTTTCTTT. Translated: CASSNPGQGKAFF.

The table lists this clonotype with many counts. The chain employs TRBV7-9 and TRBJ2-7, with D perhaps matching TRBD1 (6 bases). CDR3 length: 13 residues. Germline values: CDR1 SEHNR, CDR2 FQNEAQ (reference sequence). V was trimmed by 4 bases and J by 1 base, leaving 8 bases between them. CDR3 in amino acids: CASSSDRSYEQYF. CDR3 sequence (DNA): TGTGCCAGCAGCTCGGACAGATCCTACGAGCAGTACTTC.

On this clonotype itself: A much larger clone differs by one base, so this may be a read error. The J gene is TRBJ1-1, the V gene TRBV7-6; unclear D gene. The CDR3 contains 11 residues. The V gene's germline CDR1 is SGHVS and CDR2 FNYEAQ. The CDR3 nucleotides read TGTGCCAGCCGGTCGAACACTGAAGCTCTCTTT. It codes for CASRSNTEALF.